A single T cell receptor beta chain is shown here with its context. The source of the sample is a study of blood T cell repertoires in COVID-19. With 4 bases clipped from V and 7 bases from J, the junction kept 4 bases outside the gene matches. The CDR3 is 13 residues long. Germline V CDR1 and CDR2: SGHDN, FVKESK. Sequencing was performed with immunoSEQ multiplex PCR; in TCRdb, only in-frame clones are kept and a portion is missing. Among 200,000 to 250,000 clones listed, around 89% were seen once. Specimen: peripheral blood. The origin of this receptor is a man aged 25 to 45 with COVID-19, enrolled during active disease. V usage is TRBV14 and J usage is TRBJ2-1; 7 bases fit TRBD2. The CDR3 is CASSRGGQNEQFF. As DNA, the CDR3 is TGTGCCAGCAGCCGGGGAGGGCAGAATGAGCAGTTCTTC.